The source of this TCR beta chain is a study of identical twins. From the 5' RACE reads, TCRdb called clonotypes with MiXCR, one entry per CDR3 protein. The sample carries about 520,000 distinct CDR3 sequences, about 20% recorded once. Germline CDR1 and CDR2: SGHVS and FNYEAQ. V dropped 5 bases and J dropped 4; count of bases not matched to a gene: 11. The CDR3 has 16 residues. This sample was also put to use in a study of T cells expressing NK-cell markers. From that second work: Among several donors, these clonotypes also ranked first in the CD3+CD56-NKG2C+ fraction.

The chain combines TRBV7-6 with TRBJ2-1, with 7 bases identical to TRBD2. What was sequenced was CD4+ T cells sorted from blood. This sequence originates from a woman between 18 and 29 years old in good health. Written as DNA, the CDR3 is TGTGCCAGCAGCCTCGAACTAGCGTCGGTTTACAATGAGCAGTTCTTC. This translates into CASSLELASVYNEQFF.